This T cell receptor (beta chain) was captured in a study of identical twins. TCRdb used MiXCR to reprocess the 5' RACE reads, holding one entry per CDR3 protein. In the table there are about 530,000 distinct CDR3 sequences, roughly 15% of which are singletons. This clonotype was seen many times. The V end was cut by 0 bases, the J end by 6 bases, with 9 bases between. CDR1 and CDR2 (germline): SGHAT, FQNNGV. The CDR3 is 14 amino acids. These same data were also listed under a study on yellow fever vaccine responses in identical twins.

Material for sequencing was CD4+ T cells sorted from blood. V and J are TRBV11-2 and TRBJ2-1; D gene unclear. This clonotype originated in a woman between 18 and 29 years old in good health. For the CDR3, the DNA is TGTGCCAGCAGCTTAGAAAGACTTGGCAATGAGCAGTTCTTC. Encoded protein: CASSLERLGNEQFF.